The T cell receptor beta chain described here comes from a study of T cells in Graves' hyperthyroidism and ophthalmopathy. Study-level points and caveats: By a 13 V-J model, ophthalmopathy was set apart from stable hyperthyroidism. Most thyroid clonotypes that were expanded above 0.001 also turned up in blood.

TCR beta CDR3 regions were amplified from RNA transcripts. During a first-round RT-PCR of the TCR CDR3, the HTBI primer set was used. MiXCR, run by TCRdb on the multiplex PCR reads, gives a single entry per CDR3 protein. The sample lists about 400,000 distinct CDR3 sequences, 13% seen once, with 9.2% in the top ten. CDR1 is SNHLY and CDR2 is FYNNEI in the germline V gene. The CDR3 covers 13 residues. V was pared by 0 bases and J by 10 bases, with 10 bases between. Many counts were recorded for this clonotype. The antigen is not known. Each diagnosis drew on symptoms, thyroxine, TRAb, thyroid ultrasound and orbital computed tomography findings. PBMCs stemmed from 8.5 to 10 ml fresh peripheral blood.

V is TRBV2 and J is TRBJ2-1; D is uncertain. This receptor was identified in a young woman with Graves' hyperthyroidism. Sequenced: blood. CDR3 sequence: CASSEALGQEQFF. As DNA, the CDR3 is TGTGCCAGCAGTGAAGCGCTTGGGCAGGAGCAGTTCTTC. The whole variable domain, remainder taken from reference TRBV2 and TRBJ2-1, is EPEVTQTPSHQVTQMGQEVILRCVPISNHLYFYWYRQILGQKVEFLVSFYNNEISEKSEIFDDQFSVERPDGSNFTLKIRSTKLEDSAMYFCASSEALGQEQFFGPGTRLTVL.